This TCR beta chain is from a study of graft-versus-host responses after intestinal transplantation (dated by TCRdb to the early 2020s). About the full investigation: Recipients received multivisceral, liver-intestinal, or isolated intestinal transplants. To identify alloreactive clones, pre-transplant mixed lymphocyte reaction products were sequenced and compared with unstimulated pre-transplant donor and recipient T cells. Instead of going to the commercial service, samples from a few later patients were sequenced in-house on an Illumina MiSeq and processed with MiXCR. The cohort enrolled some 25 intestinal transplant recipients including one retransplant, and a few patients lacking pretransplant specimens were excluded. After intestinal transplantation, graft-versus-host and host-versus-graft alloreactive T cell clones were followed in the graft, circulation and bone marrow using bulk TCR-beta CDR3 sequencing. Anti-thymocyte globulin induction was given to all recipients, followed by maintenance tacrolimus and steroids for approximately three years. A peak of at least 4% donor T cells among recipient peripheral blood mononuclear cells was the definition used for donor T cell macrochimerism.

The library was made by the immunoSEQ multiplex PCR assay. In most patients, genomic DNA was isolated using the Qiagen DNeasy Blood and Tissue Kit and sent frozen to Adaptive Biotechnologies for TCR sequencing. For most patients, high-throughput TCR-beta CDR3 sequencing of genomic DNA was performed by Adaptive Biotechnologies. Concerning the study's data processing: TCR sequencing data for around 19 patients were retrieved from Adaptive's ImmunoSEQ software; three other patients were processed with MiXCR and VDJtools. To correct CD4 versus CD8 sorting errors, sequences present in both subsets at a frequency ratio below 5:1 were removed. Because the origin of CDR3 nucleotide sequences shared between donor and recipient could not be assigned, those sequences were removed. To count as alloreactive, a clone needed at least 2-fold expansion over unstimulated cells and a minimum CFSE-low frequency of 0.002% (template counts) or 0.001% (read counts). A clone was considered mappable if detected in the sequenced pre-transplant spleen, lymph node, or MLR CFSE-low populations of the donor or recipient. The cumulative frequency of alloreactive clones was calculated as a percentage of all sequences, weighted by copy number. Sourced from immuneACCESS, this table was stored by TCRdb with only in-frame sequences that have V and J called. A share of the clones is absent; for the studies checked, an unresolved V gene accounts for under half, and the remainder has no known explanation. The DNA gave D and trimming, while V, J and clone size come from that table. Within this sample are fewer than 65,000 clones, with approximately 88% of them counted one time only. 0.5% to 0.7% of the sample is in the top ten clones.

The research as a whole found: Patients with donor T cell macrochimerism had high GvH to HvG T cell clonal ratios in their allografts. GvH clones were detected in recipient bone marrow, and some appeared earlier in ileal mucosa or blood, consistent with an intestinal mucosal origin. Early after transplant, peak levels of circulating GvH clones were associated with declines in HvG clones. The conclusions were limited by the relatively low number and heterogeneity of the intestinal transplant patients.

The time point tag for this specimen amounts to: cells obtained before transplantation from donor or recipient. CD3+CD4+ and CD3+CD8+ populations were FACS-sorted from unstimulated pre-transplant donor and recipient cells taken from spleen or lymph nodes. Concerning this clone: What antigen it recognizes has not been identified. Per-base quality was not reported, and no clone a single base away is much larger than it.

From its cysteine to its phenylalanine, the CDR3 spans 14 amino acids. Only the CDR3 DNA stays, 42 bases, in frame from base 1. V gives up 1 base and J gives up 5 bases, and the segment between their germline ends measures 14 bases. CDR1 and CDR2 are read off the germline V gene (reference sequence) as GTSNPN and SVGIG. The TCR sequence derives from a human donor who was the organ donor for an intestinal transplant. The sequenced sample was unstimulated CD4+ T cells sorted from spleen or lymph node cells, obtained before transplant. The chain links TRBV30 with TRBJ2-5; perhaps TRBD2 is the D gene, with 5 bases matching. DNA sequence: TGTGCCTGGAGTGCGGGGAAACTCCGGGAGACCCAGTACTTC. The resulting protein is CAWSAGKLRETQYF.